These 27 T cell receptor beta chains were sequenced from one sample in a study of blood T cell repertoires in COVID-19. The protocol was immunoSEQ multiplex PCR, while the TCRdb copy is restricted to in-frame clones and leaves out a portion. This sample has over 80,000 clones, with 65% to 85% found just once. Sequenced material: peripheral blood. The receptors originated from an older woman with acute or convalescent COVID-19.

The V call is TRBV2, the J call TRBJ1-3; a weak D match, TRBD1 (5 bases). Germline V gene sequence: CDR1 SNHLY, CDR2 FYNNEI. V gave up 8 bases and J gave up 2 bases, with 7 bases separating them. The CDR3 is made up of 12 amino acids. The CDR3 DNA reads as TGTGCCAGCCGACAGACTGGAAACACCATATATTTT. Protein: CASRQTGNTIYF.

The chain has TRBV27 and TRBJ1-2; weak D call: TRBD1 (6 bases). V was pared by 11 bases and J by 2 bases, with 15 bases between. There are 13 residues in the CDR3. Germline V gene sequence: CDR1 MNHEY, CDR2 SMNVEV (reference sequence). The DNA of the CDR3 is TGTGCCGCTTCCCCAACAGGGAACTATGGCTACACCTTC. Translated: CAASPTGNYGYTF.

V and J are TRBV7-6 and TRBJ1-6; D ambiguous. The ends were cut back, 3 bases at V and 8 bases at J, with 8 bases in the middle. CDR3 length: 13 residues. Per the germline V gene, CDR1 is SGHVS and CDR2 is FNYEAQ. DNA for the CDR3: TGTGCCAGCAGCTTTACGGTAGATTCACCCCTCCACTTT. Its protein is CASSFTVDSPLHF.

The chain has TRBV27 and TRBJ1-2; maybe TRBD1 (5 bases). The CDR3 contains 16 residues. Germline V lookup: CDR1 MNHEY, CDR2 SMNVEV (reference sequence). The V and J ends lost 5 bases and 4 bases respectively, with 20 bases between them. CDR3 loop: CASSPAWRGPFYGYTF. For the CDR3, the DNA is TGTGCCAGCAGTCCAGCCTGGAGGGGTCCTTTCTATGGCTACACCTTC.

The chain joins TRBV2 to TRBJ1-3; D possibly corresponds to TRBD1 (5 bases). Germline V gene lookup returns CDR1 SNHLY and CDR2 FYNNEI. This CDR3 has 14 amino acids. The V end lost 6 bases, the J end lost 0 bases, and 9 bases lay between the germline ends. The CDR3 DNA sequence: TGTGCCAGCAGACCCGACAGCTCTGGAAACACCATATATTTT. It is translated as CASRPDSSGNTIYF.

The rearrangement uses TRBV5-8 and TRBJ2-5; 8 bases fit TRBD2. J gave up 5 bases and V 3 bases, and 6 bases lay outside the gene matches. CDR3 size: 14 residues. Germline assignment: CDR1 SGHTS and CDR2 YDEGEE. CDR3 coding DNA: TGTGCCAGCAGCTCCGGGACTAGGGACGAGACCCAGTACTTC. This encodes CASSSGTRDETQYF.

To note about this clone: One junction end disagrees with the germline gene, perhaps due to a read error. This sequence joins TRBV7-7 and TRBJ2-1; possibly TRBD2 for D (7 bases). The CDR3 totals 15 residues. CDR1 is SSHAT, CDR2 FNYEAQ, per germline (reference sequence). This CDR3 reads CASSLGGGHDNEQFF. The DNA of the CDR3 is TGTGCTAGCAGCTTAGGCGGGGGCCACGACAATGAGCAGTTCTTC. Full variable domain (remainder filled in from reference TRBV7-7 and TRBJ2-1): GAGVSQSPRYKVTKRGQDVTLRCDPISSHATLYWYQQALGQGPEFLTYFNYEAQPDKSGLPSDRFSAERPEGSISTLTIQRTEQRDSAMYRCASSLGGGHDNEQFFGPGTRLTVL.

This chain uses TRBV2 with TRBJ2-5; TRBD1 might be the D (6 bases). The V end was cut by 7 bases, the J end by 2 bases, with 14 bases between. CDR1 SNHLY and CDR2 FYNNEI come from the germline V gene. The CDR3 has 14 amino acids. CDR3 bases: TGTGCCAGCAAGGAACAGGGTAAACAAGAGACCCAGTACTTC. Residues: CASKEQGKQETQYF.

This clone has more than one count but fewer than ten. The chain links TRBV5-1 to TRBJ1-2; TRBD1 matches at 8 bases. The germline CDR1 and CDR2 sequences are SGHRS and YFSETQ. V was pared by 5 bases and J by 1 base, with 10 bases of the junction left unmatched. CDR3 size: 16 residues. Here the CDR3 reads CASSPTGAAFNYGYTF. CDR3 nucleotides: TGCGCCAGCAGTCCGACAGGGGCAGCCTTTAACTATGGCTACACCTTC.

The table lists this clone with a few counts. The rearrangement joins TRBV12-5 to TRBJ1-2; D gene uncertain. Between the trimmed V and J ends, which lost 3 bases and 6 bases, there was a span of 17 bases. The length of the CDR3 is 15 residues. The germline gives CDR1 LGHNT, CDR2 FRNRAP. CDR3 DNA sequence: TGTGCTAGTGGTTTTCCCGGGGTTCCTTCCCATGGCTACACCTTC. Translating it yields CASGFPGVPSHGYTF.

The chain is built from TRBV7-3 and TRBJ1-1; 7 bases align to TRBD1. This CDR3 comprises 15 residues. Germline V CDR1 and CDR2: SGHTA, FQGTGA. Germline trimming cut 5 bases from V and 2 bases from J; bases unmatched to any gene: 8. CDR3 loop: CASSVGTALNTEAFF. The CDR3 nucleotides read TGTGCCAGCAGCGTCGGGACAGCCCTTAACACTGAAGCTTTCTTT. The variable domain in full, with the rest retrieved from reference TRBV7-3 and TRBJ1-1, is GAGVSQTPSNKVTEKGKYVELRCDPISGHTALYWYRQSLGQGPEFLIYFQGTGAADDSGLPNDRFFAVRPEGSVSTLKIQRTERGDSAVYLCASSVGTALNTEAFFGQGTRLTVV.

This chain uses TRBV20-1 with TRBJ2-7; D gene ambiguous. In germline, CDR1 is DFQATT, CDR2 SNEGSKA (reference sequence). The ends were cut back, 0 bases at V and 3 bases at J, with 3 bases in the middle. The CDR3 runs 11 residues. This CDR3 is CSARDYYEQYF. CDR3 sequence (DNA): TGCAGTGCTAGAGATTACTACGAGCAGTACTTC.

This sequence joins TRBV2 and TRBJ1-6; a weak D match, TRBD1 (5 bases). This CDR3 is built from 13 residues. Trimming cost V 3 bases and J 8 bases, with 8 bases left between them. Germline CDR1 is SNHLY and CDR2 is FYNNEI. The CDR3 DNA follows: TGTGCCAGCAGTGAGGGGCAACATTCACCCCTCCACTTT. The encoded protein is CASSEGQHSPLHF.

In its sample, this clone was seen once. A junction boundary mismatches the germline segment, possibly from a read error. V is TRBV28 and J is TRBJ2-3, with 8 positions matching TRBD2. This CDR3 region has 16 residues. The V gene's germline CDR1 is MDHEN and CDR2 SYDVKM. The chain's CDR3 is CASSSPARTSIDTQYF. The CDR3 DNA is TGTGCCAGCAGTTCACCCGCGAGGACTAGCATAGATACGCAGTATTTT.

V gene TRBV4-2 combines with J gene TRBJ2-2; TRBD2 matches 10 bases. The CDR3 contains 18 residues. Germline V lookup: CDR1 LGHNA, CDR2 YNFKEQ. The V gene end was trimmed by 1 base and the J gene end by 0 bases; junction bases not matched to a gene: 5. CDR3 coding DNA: TGTGCCAGCAGCCAAGGGATTAGCGGGGGGTCGAACACCGGGGAGCTGTTTTTT. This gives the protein CASSQGISGGSNTGELFF.

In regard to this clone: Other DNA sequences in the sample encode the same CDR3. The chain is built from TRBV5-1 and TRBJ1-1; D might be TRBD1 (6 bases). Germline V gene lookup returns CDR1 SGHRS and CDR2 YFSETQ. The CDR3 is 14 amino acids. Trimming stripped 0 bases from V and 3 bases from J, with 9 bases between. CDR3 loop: CASSLVQGDTEAFF. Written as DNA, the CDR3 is TGCGCCAGCAGCTTGGTACAGGGTGACACTGAAGCTTTCTTT.

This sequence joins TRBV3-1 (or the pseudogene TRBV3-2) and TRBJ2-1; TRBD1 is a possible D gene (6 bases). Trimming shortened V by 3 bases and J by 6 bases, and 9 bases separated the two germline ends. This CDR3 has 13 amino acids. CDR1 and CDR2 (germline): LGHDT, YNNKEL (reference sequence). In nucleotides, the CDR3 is TGTGCCAGCAGCCACAGGGGATCCAATGAGCAGTTCTTC. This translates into CASSHRGSNEQFF.

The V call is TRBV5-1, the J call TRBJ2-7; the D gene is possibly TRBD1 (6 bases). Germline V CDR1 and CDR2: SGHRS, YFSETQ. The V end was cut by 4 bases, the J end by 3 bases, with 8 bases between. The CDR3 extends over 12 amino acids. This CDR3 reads CASSRDIYEQYF. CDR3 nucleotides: TGCGCCAGCAGCCGGGACATCTACGAGCAGTACTTC. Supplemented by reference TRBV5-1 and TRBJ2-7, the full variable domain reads KAGVTQTPRYLIKTRGQQVTLSCSPISGHRSVSWYQQTPGQGLQFLFEYFSETQRNKGNFPGRFSGRQFSNSRSEMNVSTLELGDSALYLCASSRDIYEQYFGPGTRLTVT.

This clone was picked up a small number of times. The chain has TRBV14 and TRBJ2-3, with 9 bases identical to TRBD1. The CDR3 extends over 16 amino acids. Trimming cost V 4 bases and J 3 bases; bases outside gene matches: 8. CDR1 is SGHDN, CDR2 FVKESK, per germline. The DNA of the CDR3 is TGTGCCAGCAGCCCCTGGACAGGGGCAGGAACAGATACGCAGTATTTT. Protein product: CASSPWTGAGTDTQYF.

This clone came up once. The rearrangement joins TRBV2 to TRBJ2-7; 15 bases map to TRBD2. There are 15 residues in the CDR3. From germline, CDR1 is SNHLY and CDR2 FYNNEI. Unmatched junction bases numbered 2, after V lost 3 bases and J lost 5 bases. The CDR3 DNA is TGTGCCAGCAGTGACGGACTAGCGGGAGGGGACGAGCAGTACTTC. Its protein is CASSDGLAGGDEQYF.

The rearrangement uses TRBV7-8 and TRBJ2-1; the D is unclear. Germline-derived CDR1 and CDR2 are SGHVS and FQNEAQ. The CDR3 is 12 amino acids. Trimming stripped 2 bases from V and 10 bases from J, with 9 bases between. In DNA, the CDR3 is TGTGCCAGCAGCTTACGGGTTGGGGAGCAGTTCTTC. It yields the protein CASSLRVGEQFF.

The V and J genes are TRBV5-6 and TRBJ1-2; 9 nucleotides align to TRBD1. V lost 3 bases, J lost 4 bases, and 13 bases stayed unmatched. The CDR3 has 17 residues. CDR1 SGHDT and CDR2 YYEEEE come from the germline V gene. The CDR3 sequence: CASSSILRDRVSYGYTF. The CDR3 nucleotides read TGTGCCAGCAGCTCGATCCTCAGGGACAGGGTTTCCTATGGCTACACCTTC.

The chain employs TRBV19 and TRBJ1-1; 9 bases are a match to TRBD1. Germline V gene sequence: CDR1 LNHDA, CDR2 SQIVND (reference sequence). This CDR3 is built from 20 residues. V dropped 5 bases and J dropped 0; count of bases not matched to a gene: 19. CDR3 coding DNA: TGTGCCAGTAGTGGACCGGGACAGGGAAACCCGTTTTCGCTGAACACTGAAGCTTTCTTT. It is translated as CASSGPGQGNPFSLNTEAFF.

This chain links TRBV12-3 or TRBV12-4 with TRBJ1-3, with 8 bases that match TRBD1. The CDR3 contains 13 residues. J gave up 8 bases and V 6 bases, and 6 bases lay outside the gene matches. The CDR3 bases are TGTGCCAGCAGCCTCGTACAGGGGGACACCATATATTTT. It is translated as CASSLVQGDTIYF.

In DNA form, the CDR3 reads TGTGCCAGCAGTGAAGCGCTAGACAGGGGAGGCCAGCCCCAGCATTTT. Its translation is CASSEALDRGGQPQHF. The J gene is TRBJ1-5, the V gene TRBV2; 8 bases map to TRBD1. V was clipped by 0 bases and J by 7 bases; unmatched bases: 8. Germline V gives CDR1 SNHLY, CDR2 FYNNEI. The CDR3 loop spans 16 amino acids.

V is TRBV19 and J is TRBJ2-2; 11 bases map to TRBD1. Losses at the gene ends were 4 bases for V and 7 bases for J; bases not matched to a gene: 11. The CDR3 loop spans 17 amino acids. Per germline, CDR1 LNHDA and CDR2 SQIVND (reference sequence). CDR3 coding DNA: TGTGCCAGTAGTACTCCCGGGACAGGGGGTAAGGTCGGGGAGCTGTTTTTT. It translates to CASSTPGTGGKVGELFF.

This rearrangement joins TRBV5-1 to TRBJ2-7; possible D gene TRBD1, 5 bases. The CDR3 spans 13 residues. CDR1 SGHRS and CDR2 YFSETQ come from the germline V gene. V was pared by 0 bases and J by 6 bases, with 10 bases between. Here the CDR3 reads CASSLETVPEQYF. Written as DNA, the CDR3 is TGCGCCAGCAGCTTGGAGACAGTACCCGAGCAGTACTTC.